The 12 T cell receptor beta chains presented below share a single source sample, sequenced in a study of T cell changes during pregnancy in multiple sclerosis. Sequencing used immunoSEQ multiplex PCR; TCRdb keeps in-frame clones, though not all of them. Here the sample spans more than 55,000 clones, approximately 90% being singletons. The sequenced sample was peripheral blood, obtained in the first trimester of pregnancy. These TCRs come from a female donor in good health, enrolled as a control in a pregnancy study.

The genes are TRBV11-3 and TRBJ2-1; TRBD2 agrees at 10 bases. The length of the CDR3 is 14 residues. The ends lost 5 bases at V and 11 bases at J; junction bases unmatched: 9. Germline V CDR1 and CDR2: SGHNT, YENEEA. CDR3 in amino acids: CASSRNGLADQQFF. The CDR3 DNA sequence: TGTGCCAGCAGCCGAAACGGACTAGCGGACCAGCAGTTCTTC.

The chain carries TRBV28 and TRBJ1-2, with D hard to call. CDR1 and CDR2 from the germline V gene are MDHEN and SYDVKM. Trimming took 3 bases from V and 8 from J, leaving 7 bases between them. CDR3 length: 11 amino acids. CDR3: CASSLYGGYTF. CDR3 bases: TGTGCCAGCAGTTTGTATGGCGGCTACACCTTC.

This clone was seen more than once but under ten times. Germline and junction disagree at one end, which may indicate a read error. The V call is TRBV7-7, the J call TRBJ2-1; D unresolved. Germline V lookup: CDR1 SSHAT, CDR2 FNYEAQ (reference sequence). The CDR3 spans 13 residues. CDR3 sequence (DNA): TGTGCTAGCAGCTTAGCCGTGTACAATGAGCAGTTCTTC. Translating it yields CASSLAVYNEQFF.

The gene calls are TRBV25-1 and TRBJ1-2, with D perhaps TRBD1 (6 bases). Germline-derived CDR1 and CDR2 are MGHDK and SYGVNS. The CDR3 runs 13 residues. The V end lost 6 bases, the J end lost 8 bases, and 16 bases lay between the germline ends. In nucleotides, the CDR3 is TGTGCCAGCAGACCCAGTGGGGGCGAAGGCTACACCTTC. This sequence encodes CASRPSGGEGYTF.

This clone has just one count. J is TRBJ2-7 and V is TRBV6-5; no definite D call. This CDR3 spans 13 amino acids. Germline V CDR1 and CDR2: MNHEY, SVGAGI. Trimming took off 0 bases at V and 7 bases at J, with 10 bases between the two ends. CDR3 coding DNA: TGTGCCAGCAGTTACTCGAGCTCGCGGGAGCAGTACTTC. Protein sequence: CASSYSSSREQYF.

The chain employs TRBV18 and TRBJ2-1, with 14 bases identical to TRBD2. Germline CDR1 and CDR2: KGHSH and LQKENI. Unmatched junction bases numbered 5, after V lost 1 base and J lost 3 bases. The CDR3 consists of 18 residues. The CDR3 bases are TGTGCCAGCTCACCACTGACTAGCGGGAGGGGTAACTACAATGAGCAGTTCTTC. Its protein product is CASSPLTSGRGNYNEQFF.

This clone was seen a few times. This rearrangement joins TRBV11-2 to TRBJ1-2, with a possible D match to TRBD1 (6 bases). CDR3 length: 17 residues. CDR1 is SGHAT and CDR2 is FQNNGV in the germline V gene. V gave up 4 bases and J gave up 1 base, with 19 bases separating them. The CDR3 DNA reads as TGTGCCAGCAGCTCAGAACCCCGGGACAAAGATAACTATGGCTACACCTTC. Translating gives CASSSEPRDKDNYGYTF.

CDR3 nucleotide sequence: TGTGCCAGCAGCCCCTCGACTAGCGGGCCCATCACAGATACGCAGTATTTT. Amino acids: CASSPSTSGPITDTQYF. The rearrangement joins TRBV7-6 to TRBJ2-3; 10 positions agree with TRBD2. The germline gives CDR1 SGHVS, CDR2 FNYEAQ. The CDR3 is made up of 17 amino acids. The junction had 10 bases not matched to a gene; V was cut back by 5 bases and J by 2 bases.

The chain joins TRBV7-9 to TRBJ2-7; the D gene is possibly TRBD1 (5 bases). Trimming left V 5 bases short and J 5 bases short, with 19 bases between. From germline, CDR1 is SEHNR and CDR2 FQNEAQ (reference sequence). The CDR3 consists of 15 residues. CDR3 bases: TGTGCCAGCAGCATATCAGAGAAAACAGGACACGAGCAGTACTTC. Protein sequence: CASSISEKTGHEQYF.

This rearrangement joins TRBV25-1 to TRBJ2-2, with 9 positions matching TRBD2. The CDR3 sequence is 17 residues long. V gave up 5 bases and J gave up 1 base; unmatched junction bases: 8. Germline lookup yields CDR1 MGHDK and CDR2 SYGVNS. In nucleotides, the CDR3 is TGTGCCAGCAGTAACGAGGGACTAGCCGTGAACACCGGGGAGCTGTTTTTT. Protein sequence: CASSNEGLAVNTGELFF.

This sequence joins TRBV5-6 and TRBJ2-7, with 8 nucleotides matching TRBD1. V gave up 4 bases and J gave up 1 base; unmatched junction bases: 4. The CDR3 has 14 residues. Germline values: CDR1 SGHDT, CDR2 YYEEEE. In DNA form, the CDR3 reads TGTGCCAGCAGCGCCGGACAGGGTTCCTACGAGCAGTACTTC. Protein sequence: CASSAGQGSYEQYF.

J is TRBJ1-2 and V is TRBV19; D gene unclear. V lost 5 bases, J lost 3 bases, and 13 bases lay in between. CDR1 LNHDA and CDR2 SQIVND come from the germline V gene (reference sequence). There are 14 residues in the CDR3. DNA for the CDR3: TGTGCCAGTAGTTCGGAGGTTTTAGACTATGGCTACACCTTC. It specifies CASSSEVLDYGYTF.